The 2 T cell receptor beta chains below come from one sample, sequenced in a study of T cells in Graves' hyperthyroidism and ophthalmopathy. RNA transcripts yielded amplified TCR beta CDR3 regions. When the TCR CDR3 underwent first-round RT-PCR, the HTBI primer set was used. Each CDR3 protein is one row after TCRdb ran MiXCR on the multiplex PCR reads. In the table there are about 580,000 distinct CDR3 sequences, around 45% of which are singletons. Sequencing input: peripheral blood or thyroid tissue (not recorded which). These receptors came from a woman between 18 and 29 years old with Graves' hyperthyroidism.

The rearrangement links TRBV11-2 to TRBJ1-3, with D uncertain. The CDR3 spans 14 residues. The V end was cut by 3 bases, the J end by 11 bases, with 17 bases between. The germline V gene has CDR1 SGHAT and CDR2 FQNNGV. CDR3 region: CASSFSGYGLAIYF. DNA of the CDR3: TGTGCCAGCAGCTTTTCGGGCTATGGCTTAGCCATATATTTT.

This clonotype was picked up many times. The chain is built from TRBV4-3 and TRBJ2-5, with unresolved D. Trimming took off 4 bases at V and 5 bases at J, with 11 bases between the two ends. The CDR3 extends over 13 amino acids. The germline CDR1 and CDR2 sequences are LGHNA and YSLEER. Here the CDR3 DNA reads TGCGCCAGCAGCCTTGCTTATGGGGAGACCCAGTACTTC. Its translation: CASSLAYGETQYF.